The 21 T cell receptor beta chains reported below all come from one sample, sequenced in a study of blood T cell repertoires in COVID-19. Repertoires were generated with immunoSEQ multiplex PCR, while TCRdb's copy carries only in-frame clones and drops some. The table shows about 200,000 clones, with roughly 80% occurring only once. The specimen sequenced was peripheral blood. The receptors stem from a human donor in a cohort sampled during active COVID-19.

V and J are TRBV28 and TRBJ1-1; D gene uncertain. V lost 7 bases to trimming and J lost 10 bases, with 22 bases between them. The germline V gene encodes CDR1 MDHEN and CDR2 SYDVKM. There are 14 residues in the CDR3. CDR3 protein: CASTQGAPRRGAFF. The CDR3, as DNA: TGTGCCAGCACCCAAGGAGCTCCTCGCCGGGGAGCTTTCTTT.

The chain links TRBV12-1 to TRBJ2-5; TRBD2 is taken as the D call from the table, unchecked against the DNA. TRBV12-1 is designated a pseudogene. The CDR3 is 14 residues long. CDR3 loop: CASRPRGTKETQYF. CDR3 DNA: TGTGCCAGCAGGCCGCGGGGGACCAAAGAGACCCAGTACTTC.

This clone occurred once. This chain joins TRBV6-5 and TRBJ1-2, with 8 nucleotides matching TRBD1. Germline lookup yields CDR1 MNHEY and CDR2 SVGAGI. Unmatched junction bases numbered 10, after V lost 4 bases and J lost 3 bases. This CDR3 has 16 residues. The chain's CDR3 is CASSSHTAGGDYGYTF. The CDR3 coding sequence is TGTGCCAGCAGTTCACATACGGCAGGGGGCGACTATGGCTACACCTTC.

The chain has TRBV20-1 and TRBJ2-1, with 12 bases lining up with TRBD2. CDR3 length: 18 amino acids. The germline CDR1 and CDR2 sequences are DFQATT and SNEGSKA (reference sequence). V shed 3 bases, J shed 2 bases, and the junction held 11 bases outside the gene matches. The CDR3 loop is CSASSGWTSGVTYNEQFF. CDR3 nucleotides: TGCAGTGCTAGTTCTGGTTGGACTAGCGGGGTTACCTACAATGAGCAGTTCTTC.

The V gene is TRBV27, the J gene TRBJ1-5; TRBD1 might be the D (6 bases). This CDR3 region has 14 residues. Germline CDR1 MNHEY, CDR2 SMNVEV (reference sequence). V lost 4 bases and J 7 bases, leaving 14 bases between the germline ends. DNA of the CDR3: TGTGCCAGCAGTTCCTTACAGGGTCGGCAGCCCCAGCATTTT. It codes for CASSSLQGRQPQHF.

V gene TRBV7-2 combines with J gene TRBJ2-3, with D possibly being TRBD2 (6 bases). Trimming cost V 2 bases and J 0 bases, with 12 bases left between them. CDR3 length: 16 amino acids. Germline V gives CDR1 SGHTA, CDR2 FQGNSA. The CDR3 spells CASSLIADLSTDTQYF. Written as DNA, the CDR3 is TGTGCCAGCAGCTTAATAGCGGACCTAAGCACAGATACGCAGTATTTT.

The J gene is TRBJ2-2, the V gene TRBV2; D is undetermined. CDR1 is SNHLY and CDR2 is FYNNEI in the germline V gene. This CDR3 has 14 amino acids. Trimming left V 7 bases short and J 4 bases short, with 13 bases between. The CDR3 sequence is CASNSGQSTGELFF. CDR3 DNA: TGTGCCAGCAACTCTGGGCAGTCCACCGGGGAGCTGTTTTTT.

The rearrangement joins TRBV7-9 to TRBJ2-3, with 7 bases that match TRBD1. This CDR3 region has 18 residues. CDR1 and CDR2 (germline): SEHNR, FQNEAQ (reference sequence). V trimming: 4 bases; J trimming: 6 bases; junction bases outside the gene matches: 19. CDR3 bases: TGTGCCAGCAGCTCAAGGCGAACCGGGACAGACGTTACTGATACGCAGTATTTT. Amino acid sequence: CASSSRRTGTDVTDTQYF.

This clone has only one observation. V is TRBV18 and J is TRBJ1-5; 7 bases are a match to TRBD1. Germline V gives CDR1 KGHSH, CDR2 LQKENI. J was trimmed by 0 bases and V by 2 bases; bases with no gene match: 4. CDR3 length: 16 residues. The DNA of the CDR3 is TGTGCCAGCTCACCAGTAGGGGGCTCTAGCAATCAGCCCCAGCATTTT. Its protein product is CASSPVGGSSNQPQHF.

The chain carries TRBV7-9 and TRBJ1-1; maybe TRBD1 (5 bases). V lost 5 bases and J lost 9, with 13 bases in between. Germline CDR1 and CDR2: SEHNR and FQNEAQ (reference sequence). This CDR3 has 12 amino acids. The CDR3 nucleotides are TGTGCCAGCAGCCTCAGGGAGGCAAAAGCTTTCTTT. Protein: CASSLREAKAFF.

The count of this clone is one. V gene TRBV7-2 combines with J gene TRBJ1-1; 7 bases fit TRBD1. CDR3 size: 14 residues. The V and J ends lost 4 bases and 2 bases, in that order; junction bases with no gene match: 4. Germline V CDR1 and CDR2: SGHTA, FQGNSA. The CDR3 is CASSSTGLNTEAFF. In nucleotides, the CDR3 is TGTGCCAGCAGCTCGACAGGGTTAAACACTGAAGCTTTCTTT.

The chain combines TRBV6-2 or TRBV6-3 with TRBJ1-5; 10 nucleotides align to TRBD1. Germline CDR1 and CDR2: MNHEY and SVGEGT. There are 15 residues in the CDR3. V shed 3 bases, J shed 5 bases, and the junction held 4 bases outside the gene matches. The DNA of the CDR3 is TGTGCCAGCAGTTATCCGGGACAGGGGTATCAGCCCCAGCATTTT. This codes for CASSYPGQGYQPQHF.

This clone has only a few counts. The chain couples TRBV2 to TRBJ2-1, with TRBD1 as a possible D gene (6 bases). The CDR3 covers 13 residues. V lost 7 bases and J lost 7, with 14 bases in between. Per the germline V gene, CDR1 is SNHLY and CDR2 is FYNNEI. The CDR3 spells CASILQGLNEQFF. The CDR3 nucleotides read TGTGCCAGCATTTTACAGGGTTTGAATGAGCAGTTCTTC.

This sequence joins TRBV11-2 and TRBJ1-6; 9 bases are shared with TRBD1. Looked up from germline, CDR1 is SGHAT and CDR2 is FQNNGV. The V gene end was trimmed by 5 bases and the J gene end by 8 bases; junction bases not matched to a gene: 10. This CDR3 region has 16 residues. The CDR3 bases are TGTGCCAGCAGCCGGGACAGGGTGCGGGGGGATTCACCCCTCCACTTT. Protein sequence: CASSRDRVRGDSPLHF.

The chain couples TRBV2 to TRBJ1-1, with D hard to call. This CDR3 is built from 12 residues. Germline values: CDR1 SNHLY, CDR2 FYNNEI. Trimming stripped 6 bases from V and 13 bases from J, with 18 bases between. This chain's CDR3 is CASSRESLEGFF. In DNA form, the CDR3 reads TGTGCCAGCAGCAGAGAGAGCCTCGAGGGTTTCTTT.

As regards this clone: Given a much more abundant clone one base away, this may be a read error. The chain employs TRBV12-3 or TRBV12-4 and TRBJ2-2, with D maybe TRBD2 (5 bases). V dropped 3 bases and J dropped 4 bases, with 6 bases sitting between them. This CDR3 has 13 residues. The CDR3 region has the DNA TGTGCCAGCAGTTTCGGGGTCACCGGGGAGCTGTTTTTT. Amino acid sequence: CASSFGVTGELFF.

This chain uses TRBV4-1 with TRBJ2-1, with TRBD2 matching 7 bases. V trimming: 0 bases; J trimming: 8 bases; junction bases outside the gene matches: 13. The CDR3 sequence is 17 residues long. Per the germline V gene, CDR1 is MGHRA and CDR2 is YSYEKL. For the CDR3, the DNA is TGCGCCAGCAGCCAAGAGGAGGGTGGGCGGGGGATCGATGAGCAGTTCTTC. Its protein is CASSQEEGGRGIDEQFF.

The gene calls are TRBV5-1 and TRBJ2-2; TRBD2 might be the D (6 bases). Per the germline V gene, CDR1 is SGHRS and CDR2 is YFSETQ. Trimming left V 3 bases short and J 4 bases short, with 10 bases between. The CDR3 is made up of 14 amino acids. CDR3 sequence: CASSSAGTTGELFF. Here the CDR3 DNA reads TGCGCCAGCAGCTCTGCGGGGACCACCGGGGAGCTGTTTTTT.

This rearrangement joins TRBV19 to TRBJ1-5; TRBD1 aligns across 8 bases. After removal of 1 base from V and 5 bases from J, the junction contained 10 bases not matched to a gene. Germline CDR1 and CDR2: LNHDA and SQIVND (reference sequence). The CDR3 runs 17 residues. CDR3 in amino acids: CASSIVGRTGRDQPQHF. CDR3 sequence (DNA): TGTGCCAGTAGTATAGTCGGACGGACAGGGAGGGATCAGCCCCAGCATTTT.

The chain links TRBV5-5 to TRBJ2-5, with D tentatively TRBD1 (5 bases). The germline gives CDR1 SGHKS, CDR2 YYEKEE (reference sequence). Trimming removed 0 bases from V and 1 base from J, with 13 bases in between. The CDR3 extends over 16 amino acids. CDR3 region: CASSLALAGSQETQYF. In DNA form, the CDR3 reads TGTGCCAGCAGCTTGGCCCTGGCAGGGTCCCAAGAGACCCAGTACTTC.

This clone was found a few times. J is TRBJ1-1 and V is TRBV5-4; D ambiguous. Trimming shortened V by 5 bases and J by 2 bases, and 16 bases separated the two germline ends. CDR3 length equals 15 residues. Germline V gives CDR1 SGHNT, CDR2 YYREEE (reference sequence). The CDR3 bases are TGTGCCAGCAGGTTGTATATGGAGAGAAACACTGAAGCTTTCTTT. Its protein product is CASRLYMERNTEAFF. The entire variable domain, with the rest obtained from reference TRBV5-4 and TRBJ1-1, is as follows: ETGVTQSPTHLIKTRGQQVTLRCSSQSGHNTVSWYQQALGQGPQFIFQYYREEENGRGNFPPRFSGLQFPNYSSELNVNALELDDSALYLCASRLYMERNTEAFFGQGTRLTVV.